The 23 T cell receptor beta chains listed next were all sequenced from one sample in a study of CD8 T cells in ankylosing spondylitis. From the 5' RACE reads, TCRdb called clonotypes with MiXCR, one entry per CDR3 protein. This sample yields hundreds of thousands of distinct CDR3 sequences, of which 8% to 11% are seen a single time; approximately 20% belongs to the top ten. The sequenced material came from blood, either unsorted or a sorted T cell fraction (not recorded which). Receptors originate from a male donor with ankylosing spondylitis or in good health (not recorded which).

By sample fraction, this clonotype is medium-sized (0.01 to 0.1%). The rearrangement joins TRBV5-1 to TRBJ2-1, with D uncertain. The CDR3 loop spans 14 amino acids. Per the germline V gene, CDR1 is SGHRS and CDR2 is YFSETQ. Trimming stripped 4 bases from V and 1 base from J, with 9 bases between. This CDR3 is CASSPMLSYNEQFF. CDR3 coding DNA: TGCGCCAGCAGCCCGATGTTATCCTACAATGAGCAGTTCTTC.

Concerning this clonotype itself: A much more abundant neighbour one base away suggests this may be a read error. CDR3 DNA sequence: TGTGCCAGCAGACAGGGCGGGTCGGGAGAACAGCCCCAGAATTTT. It yields the protein CASRQGGSGEQPQNF. The chain employs TRBV5-8 and TRBJ1-5; D is perhaps TRBD1 (6 bases). Germline V CDR1 and CDR2: SGHTS, YDEGEE. There are 15 residues in the CDR3.

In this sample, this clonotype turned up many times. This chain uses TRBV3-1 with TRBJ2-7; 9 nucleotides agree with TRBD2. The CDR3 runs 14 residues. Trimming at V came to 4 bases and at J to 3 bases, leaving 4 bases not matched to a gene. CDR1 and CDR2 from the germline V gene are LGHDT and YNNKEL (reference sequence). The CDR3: CASSPGTSRYEQYF. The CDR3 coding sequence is TGTGCCAGCAGCCCCGGGACTAGCCGCTACGAGCAGTACTTC.

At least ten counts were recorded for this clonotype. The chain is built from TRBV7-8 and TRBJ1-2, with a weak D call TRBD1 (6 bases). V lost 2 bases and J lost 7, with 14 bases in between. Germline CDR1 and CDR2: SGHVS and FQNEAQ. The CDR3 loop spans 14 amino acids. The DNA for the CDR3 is TGTGCCAGCAGCTTACCCCGACAGGACGCTGGCTACACCTTC. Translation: CASSLPRQDAGYTF.

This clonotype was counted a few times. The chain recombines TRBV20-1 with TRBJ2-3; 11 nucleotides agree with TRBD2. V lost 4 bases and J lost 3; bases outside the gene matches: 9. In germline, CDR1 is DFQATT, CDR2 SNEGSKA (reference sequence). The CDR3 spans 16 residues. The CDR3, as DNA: TGCAGTGCTAACCGCCCGGGACTAGCGGCGACAGATACGCAGTATTTT. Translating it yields CSANRPGLAATDTQYF.

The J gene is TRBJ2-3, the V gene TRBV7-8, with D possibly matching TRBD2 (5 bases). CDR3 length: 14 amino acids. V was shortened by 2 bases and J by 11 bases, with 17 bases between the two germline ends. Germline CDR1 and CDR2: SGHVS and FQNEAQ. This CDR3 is CASSLRELQPKQYF. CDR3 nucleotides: TGTGCCAGCAGCTTAAGGGAGCTTCAACCGAAGCAGTATTTT.

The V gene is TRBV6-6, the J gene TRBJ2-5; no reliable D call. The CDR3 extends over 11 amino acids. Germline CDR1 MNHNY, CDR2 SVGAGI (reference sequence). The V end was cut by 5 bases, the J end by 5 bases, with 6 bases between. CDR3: CASSTTETQYF. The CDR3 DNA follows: TGTGCCAGCAGTACCACGGAGACCCAGTACTTC.

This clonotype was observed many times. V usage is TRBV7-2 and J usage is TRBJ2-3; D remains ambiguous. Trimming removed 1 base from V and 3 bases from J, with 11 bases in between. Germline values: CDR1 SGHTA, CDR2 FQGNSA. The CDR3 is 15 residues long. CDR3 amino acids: CASSLVVKRTDTQYF. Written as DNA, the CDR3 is TGTGCCAGCAGCTTAGTAGTCAAACGAACAGATACGCAGTATTTT.

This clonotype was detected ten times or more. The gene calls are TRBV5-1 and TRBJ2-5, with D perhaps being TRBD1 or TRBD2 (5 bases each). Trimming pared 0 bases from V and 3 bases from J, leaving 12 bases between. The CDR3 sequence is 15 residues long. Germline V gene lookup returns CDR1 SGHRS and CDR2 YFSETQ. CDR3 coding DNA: TGCGCCAGCAGCTTGGCCTATGGGGGAGAAGAGACCCAGTACTTC. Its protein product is CASSLAYGGEETQYF.

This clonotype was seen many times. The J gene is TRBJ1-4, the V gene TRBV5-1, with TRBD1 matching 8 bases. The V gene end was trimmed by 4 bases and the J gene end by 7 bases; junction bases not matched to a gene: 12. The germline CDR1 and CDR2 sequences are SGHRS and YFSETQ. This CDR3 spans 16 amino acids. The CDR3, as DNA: TGCGCCAGCAGCCCAAGTCTCGGACAGGGTCGTGAAAAACTGTTTTTT. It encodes CASSPSLGQGREKLFF.

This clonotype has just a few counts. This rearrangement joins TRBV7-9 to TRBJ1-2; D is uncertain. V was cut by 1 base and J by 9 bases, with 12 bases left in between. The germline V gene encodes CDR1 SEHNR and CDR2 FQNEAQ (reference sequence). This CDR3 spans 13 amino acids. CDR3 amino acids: CASSLEPSPRYTF. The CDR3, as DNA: TGTGCCAGCAGCTTAGAGCCCTCGCCTCGCTACACCTTC.

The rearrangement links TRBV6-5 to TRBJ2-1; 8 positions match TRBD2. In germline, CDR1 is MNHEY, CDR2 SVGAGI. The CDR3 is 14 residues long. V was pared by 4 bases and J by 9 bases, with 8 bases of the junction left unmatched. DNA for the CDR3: TGTGCCAGCAGTTTAGCGGGGCCCCCGGGTGAGCAGTTCTTC. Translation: CASSLAGPPGEQFF.

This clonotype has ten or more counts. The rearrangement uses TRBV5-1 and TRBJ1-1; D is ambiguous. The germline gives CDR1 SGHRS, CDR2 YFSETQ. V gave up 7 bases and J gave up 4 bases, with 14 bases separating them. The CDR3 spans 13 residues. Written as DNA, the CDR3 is TGCGCCAGCGGACTCGAAGGCGTCACTGAAGCTTTCTTT. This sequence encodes CASGLEGVTEAFF.

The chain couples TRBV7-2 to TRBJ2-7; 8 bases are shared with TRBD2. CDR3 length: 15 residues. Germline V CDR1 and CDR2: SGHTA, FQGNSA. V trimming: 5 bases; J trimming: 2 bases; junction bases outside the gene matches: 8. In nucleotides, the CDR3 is TGTGCCAGCAGCGCGCCGGGACTAGGAGCCTACGAGCAGTACTTC. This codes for CASSAPGLGAYEQYF.

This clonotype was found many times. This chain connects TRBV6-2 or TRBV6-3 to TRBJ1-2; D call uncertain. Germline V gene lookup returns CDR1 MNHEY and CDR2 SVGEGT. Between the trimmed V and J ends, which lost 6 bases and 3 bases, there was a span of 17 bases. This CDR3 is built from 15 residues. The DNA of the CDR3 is TGTGCCAGCAGCCAACAGAGGATTGATTACTATGGCTACACCTTC. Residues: CASSQQRIDYYGYTF.

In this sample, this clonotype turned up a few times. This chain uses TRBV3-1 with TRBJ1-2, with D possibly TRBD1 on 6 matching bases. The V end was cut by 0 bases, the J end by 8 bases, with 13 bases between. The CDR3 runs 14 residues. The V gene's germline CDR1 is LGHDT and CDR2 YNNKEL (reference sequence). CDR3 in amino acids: CASSQDSQGRGYTF. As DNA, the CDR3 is TGTGCCAGCAGCCAAGACTCACAGGGCCGCGGCTACACCTTC.

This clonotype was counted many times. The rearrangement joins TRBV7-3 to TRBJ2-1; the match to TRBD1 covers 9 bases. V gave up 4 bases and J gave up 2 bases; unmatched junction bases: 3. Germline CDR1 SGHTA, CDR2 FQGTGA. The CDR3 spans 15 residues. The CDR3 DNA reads TGTGCCAGCAGCTCCGACAGGGGGGCCTACAATGAGCAGTTCTTC. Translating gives CASSSDRGAYNEQFF.

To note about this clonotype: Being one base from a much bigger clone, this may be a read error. The CDR3 DNA is TGCAGTGCTAGAGGCCCGGTGTTAGATACGCAGTATTTT. It specifies CSARGPVLDTQYF. V gene TRBV20-1 combines with J gene TRBJ2-3, with D unresolved. From germline, CDR1 is DFQATT and CDR2 SNEGSKA (reference sequence). Trimming removed 1 base at V and 5 bases at J, with 10 bases between. The CDR3 sequence is 13 residues long.

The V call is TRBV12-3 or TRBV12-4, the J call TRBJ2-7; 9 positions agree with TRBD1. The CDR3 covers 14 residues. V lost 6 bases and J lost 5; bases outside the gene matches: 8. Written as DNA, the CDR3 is TGTGCCAGCAGAGAGACAGGGGGAGGCCACGAGCAGTACTTC. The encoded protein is CASRETGGGHEQYF.

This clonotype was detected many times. CDR3 sequence reads: CASSGGPGGLNIQYF. DNA of the CDR3: TGCGCCAGCAGCGGAGGCCCAGGGGGATTAAACATTCAGTACTTC. The chain employs TRBV5-1 and TRBJ2-4, with 7 bases lining up with TRBD1. This CDR3 is built from 15 residues. Germline V gene data show CDR1 as SGHRS and CDR2 as YFSETQ. V shed 4 bases, J shed 6 bases, and the junction held 10 bases outside the gene matches.

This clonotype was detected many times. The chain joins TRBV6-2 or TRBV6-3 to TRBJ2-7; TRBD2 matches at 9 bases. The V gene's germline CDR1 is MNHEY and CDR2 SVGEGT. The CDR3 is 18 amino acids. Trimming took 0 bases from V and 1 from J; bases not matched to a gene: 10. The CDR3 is CASSYSSRLAGSSYEQYF. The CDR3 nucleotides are TGTGCCAGCAGTTACTCGTCTCGGCTAGCGGGGTCATCCTACGAGCAGTACTTC.

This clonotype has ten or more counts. CDR3 sequence: CASSYAGDSGAFF. The CDR3 DNA reads TGTGCCAGCAGTTATGCGGGTGACAGCGGAGCTTTCTTT. The chain is built from TRBV6-5 and TRBJ1-1; the D gene is possibly TRBD1 (5 bases). V lost 3 bases and J 10 bases, leaving 15 bases between the germline ends. Germline loops: CDR1 MNHEY, CDR2 SVGAGI. The CDR3 sequence is 13 residues long.

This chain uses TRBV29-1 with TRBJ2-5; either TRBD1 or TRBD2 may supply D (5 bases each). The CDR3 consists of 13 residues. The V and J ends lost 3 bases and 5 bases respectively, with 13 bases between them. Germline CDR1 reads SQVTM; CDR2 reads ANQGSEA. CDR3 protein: CSVEVQGRETQYF. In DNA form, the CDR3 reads TGCAGCGTTGAGGTCCAGGGACGGGAGACCCAGTACTTC.